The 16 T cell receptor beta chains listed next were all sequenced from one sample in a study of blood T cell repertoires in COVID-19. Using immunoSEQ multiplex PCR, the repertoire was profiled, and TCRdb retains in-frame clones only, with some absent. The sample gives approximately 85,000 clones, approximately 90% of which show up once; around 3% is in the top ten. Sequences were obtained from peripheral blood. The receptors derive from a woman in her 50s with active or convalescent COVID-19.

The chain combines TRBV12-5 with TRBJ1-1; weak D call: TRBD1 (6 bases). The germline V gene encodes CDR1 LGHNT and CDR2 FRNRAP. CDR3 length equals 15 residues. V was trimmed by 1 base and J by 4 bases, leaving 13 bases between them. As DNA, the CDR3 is TGTGCTAGTGGTTTGGGGGGACACCCGGGCACTGAAGCTTTCTTT. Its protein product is CASGLGGHPGTEAFF.

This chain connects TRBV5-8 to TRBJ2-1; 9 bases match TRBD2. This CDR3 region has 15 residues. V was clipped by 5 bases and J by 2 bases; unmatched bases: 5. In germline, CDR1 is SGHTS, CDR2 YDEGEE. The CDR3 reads CASRLAGAPYNEQFF. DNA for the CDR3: TGTGCCAGCAGGTTAGCGGGGGCCCCCTACAATGAGCAGTTCTTC.

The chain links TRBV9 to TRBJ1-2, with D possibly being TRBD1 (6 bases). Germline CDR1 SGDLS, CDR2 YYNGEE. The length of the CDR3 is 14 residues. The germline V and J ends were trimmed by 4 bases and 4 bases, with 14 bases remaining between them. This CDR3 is CASSQQGKGYGYTF. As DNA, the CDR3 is TGTGCCAGCAGCCAACAGGGTAAGGGCTATGGCTACACCTTC.

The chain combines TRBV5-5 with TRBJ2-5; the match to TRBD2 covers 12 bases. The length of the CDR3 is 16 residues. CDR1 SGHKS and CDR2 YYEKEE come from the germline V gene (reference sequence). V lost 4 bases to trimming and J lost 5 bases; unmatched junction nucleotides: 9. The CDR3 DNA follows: TGTGCCAGCAGCCGGCAGCTAGCGGGGGGGGTGGAGACCCAGTACTTC. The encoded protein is CASSRQLAGGVETQYF.

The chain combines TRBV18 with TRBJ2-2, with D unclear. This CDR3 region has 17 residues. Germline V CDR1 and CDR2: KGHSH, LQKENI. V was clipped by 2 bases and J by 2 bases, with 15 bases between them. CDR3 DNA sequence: TGTGCCAGCTCACCAGGGCGCCTCCTAATTAACACCGGGGAGCTGTTTTTT. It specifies CASSPGRLLINTGELFF.

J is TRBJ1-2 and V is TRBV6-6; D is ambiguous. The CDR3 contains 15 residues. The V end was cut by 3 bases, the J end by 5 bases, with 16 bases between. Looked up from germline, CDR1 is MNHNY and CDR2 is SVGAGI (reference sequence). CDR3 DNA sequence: TGTGCCAGCAGTTATACAGATCTTGTTGGGTATGGCTACACCTTC. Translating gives CASSYTDLVGYGYTF.

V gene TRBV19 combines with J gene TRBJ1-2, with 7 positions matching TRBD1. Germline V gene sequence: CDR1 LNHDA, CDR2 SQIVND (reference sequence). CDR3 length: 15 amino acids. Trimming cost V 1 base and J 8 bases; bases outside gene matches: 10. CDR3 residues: CASSIAGQAVFGYTF. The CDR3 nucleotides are TGTGCCAGTAGTATAGCCGGACAGGCTGTGTTCGGCTACACCTTC. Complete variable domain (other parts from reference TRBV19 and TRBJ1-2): DGGITQSPKYLFRKEGQNVTLSCEQNLNHDAMYWYRQDPGQGLRLIYYSQIVNDFQKGDIAEGYSVSREKKESFPLTVTSAQKNPTAFYLCASSIAGQAVFGYTFGSGTRLTVV.

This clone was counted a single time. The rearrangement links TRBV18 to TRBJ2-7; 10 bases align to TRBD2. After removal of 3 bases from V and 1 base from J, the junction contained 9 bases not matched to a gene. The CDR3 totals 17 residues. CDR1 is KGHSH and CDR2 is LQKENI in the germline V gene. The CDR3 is CASSPRLAGAGSYEQYF. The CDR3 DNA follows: TGTGCCAGCTCACCCCGGCTAGCGGGGGCTGGTTCCTACGAGCAGTACTTC.

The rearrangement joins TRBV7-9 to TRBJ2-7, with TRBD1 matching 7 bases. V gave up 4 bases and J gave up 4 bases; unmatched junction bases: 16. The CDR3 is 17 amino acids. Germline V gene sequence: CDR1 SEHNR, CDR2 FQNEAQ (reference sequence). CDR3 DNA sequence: TGTGCCAGCAGCTCCCCCACCGGGACAGATACGTTTTACGAGCAGTACTTC. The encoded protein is CASSSPTGTDTFYEQYF.

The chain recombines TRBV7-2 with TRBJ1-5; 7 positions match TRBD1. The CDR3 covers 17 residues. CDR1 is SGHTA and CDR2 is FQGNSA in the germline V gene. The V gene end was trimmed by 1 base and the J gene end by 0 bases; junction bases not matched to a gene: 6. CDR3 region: CASSLETGPYSNQPQHF. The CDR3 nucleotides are TGTGCCAGCAGCTTAGAGACAGGGCCTTATAGCAATCAGCCCCAGCATTTT.

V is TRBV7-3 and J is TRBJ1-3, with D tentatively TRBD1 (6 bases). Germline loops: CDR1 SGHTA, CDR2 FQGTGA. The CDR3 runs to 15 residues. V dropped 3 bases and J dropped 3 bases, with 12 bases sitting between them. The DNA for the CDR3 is TGTGCCAGCAGCTTTAGGGGGGGAAGTGGAAACACCATATATTTT. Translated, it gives CASSFRGGSGNTIYF.

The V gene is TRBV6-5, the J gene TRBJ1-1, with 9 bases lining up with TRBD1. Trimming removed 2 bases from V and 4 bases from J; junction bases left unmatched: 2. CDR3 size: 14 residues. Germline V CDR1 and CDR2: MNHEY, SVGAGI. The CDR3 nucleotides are TGTGCCAGCAGTTACGGGACAGGGCTCACTGAAGCTTTCTTT. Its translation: CASSYGTGLTEAFF.

CDR3 coding DNA: TGTGCCAGCAGTTGGACAGGGTTTGGAGGCTACACCTTC. Amino acids: CASSWTGFGGYTF. V and J are TRBV6-5 and TRBJ1-2; 8 nucleotides agree with TRBD1. V trimming: 4 bases; J trimming: 8 bases; junction bases outside the gene matches: 6. Germline CDR1 MNHEY, CDR2 SVGAGI. The CDR3 is made up of 13 amino acids.

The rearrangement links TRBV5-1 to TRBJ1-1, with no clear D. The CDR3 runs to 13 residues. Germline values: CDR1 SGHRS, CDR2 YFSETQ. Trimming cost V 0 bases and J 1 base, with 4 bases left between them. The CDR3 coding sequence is TGCGCCAGCAGCTTGGAGCGGAACACTGAAGCTTTCTTT. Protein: CASSLERNTEAFF.

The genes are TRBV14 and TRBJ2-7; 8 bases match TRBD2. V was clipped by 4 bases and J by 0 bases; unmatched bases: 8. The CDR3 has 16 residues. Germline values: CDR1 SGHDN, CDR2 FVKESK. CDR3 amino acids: CASSLGGGLLSYEQYF. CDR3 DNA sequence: TGTGCCAGCAGCCTAGGCGGGGGGCTTCTCTCCTACGAGCAGTACTTC. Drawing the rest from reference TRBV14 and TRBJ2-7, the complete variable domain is EAGVTQFPSHSVIEKGQTVTLRCDPISGHDNLYWYRRVMGKEIKFLLHFVKESKQDESGMPNNRFLAERTGGTYSTLKVQPAELEDSGVYFCASSLGGGLLSYEQYFGPGTRLTVT.

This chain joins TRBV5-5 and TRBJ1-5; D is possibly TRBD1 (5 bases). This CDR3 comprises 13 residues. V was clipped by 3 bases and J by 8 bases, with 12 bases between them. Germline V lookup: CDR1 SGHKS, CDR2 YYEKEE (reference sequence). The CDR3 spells CASSSQGREPQHF. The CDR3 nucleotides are TGTGCCAGCAGCTCCCAGGGAAGGGAGCCCCAGCATTTT.